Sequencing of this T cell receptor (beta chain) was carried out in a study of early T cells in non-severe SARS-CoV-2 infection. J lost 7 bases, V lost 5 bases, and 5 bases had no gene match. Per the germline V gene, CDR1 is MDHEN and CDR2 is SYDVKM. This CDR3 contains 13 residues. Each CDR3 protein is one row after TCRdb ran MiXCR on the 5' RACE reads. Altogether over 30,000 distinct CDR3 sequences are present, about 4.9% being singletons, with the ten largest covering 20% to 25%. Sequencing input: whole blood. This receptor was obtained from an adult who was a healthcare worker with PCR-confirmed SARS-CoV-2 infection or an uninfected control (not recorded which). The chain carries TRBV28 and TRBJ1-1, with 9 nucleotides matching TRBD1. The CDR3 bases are TGTGCCAGCAGTCCTACAGGGGGCCTTGAAGCTTTCTTT. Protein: CASSPTGGLEAFF.